These 29 T cell receptor beta chains came from one sample sequenced in a study of blood T cell repertoires in COVID-19. Sequenced by immunoSEQ multiplex PCR; TCRdb stores in-frame clones only, minus some. The sample carries more than 95,000 clones, 82% recorded once. Material for sequencing was peripheral blood. These receptors all come from an elderly man with acute or convalescent COVID-19.

The V call is TRBV5-1, the J call TRBJ2-3; D not certain. Germline V CDR1 and CDR2: SGHRS, YFSETQ. V was shortened by 0 bases and J by 0 bases, with 11 bases between the two germline ends. The CDR3 consists of 16 residues. The CDR3 nucleotides are TGCGCCAGCAGCTTGGGCCCCAGTGTTAGCACAGATACGCAGTATTTT. It codes for CASSLGPSVSTDTQYF.

The V gene is TRBV29-1, the J gene TRBJ2-2; D may be TRBD2 (6 bases). The CDR3 extends over 15 amino acids. Looked up from germline, CDR1 is SQVTM and CDR2 is ANQGSEA. Trimming stripped 8 bases from V and 4 bases from J, with 20 bases between. CDR3 sequence (DNA): TGCAGCATTTCCGAGGGCCGCGGGGTCACCGGGGAGCTGTTTTTT. This translates into CSISEGRGVTGELFF.

At least ten counts were recorded for this clone. The V and J genes are TRBV3-1 (or the pseudogene TRBV3-2) and TRBJ2-1, with TRBD2 matching 11 bases. The V and J ends lost 4 bases and 12 bases, in that order; junction bases with no gene match: 5. CDR3 size: 13 residues. Germline V gene lookup returns CDR1 LGHDT and CDR2 YNNKEL (reference sequence). CDR3 residues: CASSPTGTSGQFF. The CDR3 DNA follows: TGTGCCAGCAGCCCAACCGGGACTAGCGGGCAGTTCTTC.

The chain couples TRBV27 to TRBJ2-2, with 9 bases matching TRBD2. The length of the CDR3 is 18 residues. Germline CDR1 is MNHEY and CDR2 is SMNVEV (reference sequence). V dropped 5 bases and J dropped 1; count of bases not matched to a gene: 11. The CDR3 DNA sequence: TGTGCCAGCAGTCCTCCTAGGAGCGGGAGGTTGAACACCGGGGAGCTGTTTTTT. It yields the protein CASSPPRSGRLNTGELFF.

The gene calls are TRBV5-6 and TRBJ1-2, with D perhaps TRBD1 (5 bases). The CDR3 is made up of 15 amino acids. Germline CDR1 reads SGHDT; CDR2 reads YYEEEE. Trimming removed 2 bases from V and 3 bases from J, with 14 bases in between. The CDR3 protein is CASSFQGRMDYGYTF. CDR3 sequence (DNA): TGTGCCAGCAGCTTTCAGGGAAGAATGGACTATGGCTACACCTTC.

V and J are TRBV2 and TRBJ2-3; 7 bases agree with TRBD2. The J segment lost 5 bases and the V segment lost 6 bases, leaving 5 bases of the junction unmatched. The CDR3 consists of 13 residues. The germline gives CDR1 SNHLY, CDR2 FYNNEI. CDR3 in DNA: TGTGCCAGCAGGGGTCTAGCGGTAGATACGCAGTATTTT. It encodes CASRGLAVDTQYF.

The chain recombines TRBV10-2 with TRBJ2-1, with D uncertain. This CDR3 contains 14 residues. Trimming took 1 base from V and 11 from J, leaving 15 bases between them. Looked up from germline, CDR1 is WSHSY and CDR2 is SAAADI. CDR3 DNA: TGCGCCAGCAGTGAGTTTGTGCTCGGTAGTCAGCAGTTCTTC. This codes for CASSEFVLGSQQFF.

This clone was found once. The chain couples TRBV5-4 to TRBJ2-7; 8 bases fit TRBD2. The V segment lost 4 bases and the J segment 1 base; nucleotides outside the gene matches: 7. CDR1 is SGHNT, CDR2 YYREEE, per germline (reference sequence). This CDR3 is built from 15 residues. CDR3 protein: CASSLGLDPSYEQYF. The CDR3 DNA is TGTGCCAGCAGCCTGGGACTAGACCCTTCCTACGAGCAGTACTTC.

This clone was seen a handful of times. The chain carries TRBV28 and TRBJ2-4; D unresolved. Deletions cut 8 bases from V and 0 bases from J, with 20 bases between. This CDR3 is 17 amino acids long. The germline CDR1 and CDR2 sequences are MDHEN and SYDVKM. CDR3 DNA sequence: TGTGCCAGCTTACCCACCCCCCAAATACTAGCCAAAAACATTCAGTACTTC. The encoded protein is CASLPTPQILAKNIQYF.

The gene calls are TRBV6-4 and TRBJ2-2; tentatively, D is TRBD1 (6 bases). The CDR3 covers 12 residues. V gave up 6 bases and J gave up 7 bases, with 9 bases separating them. In germline, CDR1 is MRHNA, CDR2 SNTAGT. CDR3 sequence reads: CASRQGLGELFF. In DNA, the CDR3 is TGTGCCAGCAGGCAGGGGCTCGGGGAGCTGTTTTTT.

This sequence joins TRBV9 and TRBJ1-4, with TRBD1 as a possible D gene (6 bases). The CDR3 is 14 amino acids. Germline V CDR1 and CDR2: SGDLS, YYNGEE. The germline V and J ends were trimmed by 5 bases and 5 bases, with 13 bases remaining between them. CDR3 protein: CASSLDSYNEKLFF. CDR3 nucleotide sequence: TGTGCCAGCAGTCTGGACAGCTACAATGAAAAACTGTTTTTT. Looking up the rest from reference TRBV9 and TRBJ1-4 gives the full variable domain: DSGVTQTPKHLITATGQRVTLRCSPRSGDLSVYWYQQSLDQGLQFLIQYYNGEERAKGNILERFSAQQFPDLHSELNLSSLELGDSALYFCASSLDSYNEKLFFGSGTQLSVL.

The count of this clone is one. This rearrangement joins TRBV12-3 or TRBV12-4 to TRBJ2-7, with 8 bases aligning to TRBD1. The CDR3 sequence is 11 residues long. Germline trimming cut 4 bases from V and 9 bases from J; bases unmatched to any gene: 2. CDR3 DNA sequence: TGTGCCAGCAGTTCGACAGGGGTGCAGTACTTC. This codes for CASSSTGVQYF.

This clone was seen once. The chain couples TRBV5-4 to TRBJ1-6, with 7 bases fitting TRBD1. Germline CDR1 and CDR2: SGHNT and YYREEE (reference sequence). V was clipped by 1 base and J by 10 bases; unmatched bases: 5. The CDR3 covers 14 residues. CDR3 protein: CASSLRQGASPLHF. CDR3 DNA sequence: TGTGCCAGCAGCTTGCGACAGGGTGCATCACCCCTCCACTTT. Full variable domain (remainder filled in from reference TRBV5-4 and TRBJ1-6): ETGVTQSPTHLIKTRGQQVTLRCSSQSGHNTVSWYQQALGQGPQFIFQYYREEENGRGNFPPRFSGLQFPNYSSELNVNALELDDSALYLCASSLRQGASPLHFGNGTRLTVT.

The rearrangement joins TRBV6-5 to TRBJ1-1; the match to TRBD1 covers 10 bases. The germline CDR1 and CDR2 sequences are MNHEY and SVGAGI. This CDR3 is built from 13 residues. The junction had 4 bases not matched to a gene; V was cut back by 6 bases and J by 6 bases. The CDR3 protein is CASRRQGAAEAFF. The CDR3 bases are TGTGCCAGCAGACGACAGGGGGCAGCTGAAGCTTTCTTT.

The V gene is TRBV19, the J gene TRBJ1-5; the match to TRBD1 covers 12 bases. This CDR3 is 14 amino acids long. After removal of 9 bases from V and 5 bases from J, the junction contained 5 bases not matched to a gene. Per the germline V gene, CDR1 is LNHDA and CDR2 is SQIVND (reference sequence). The CDR3 reads CASRDRGLDQPQHF. For the CDR3, the DNA is TGTGCCAGCCGGGACAGGGGGCTGGATCAGCCCCAGCATTTT.

The chain has TRBV7-8 and TRBJ2-7; 7 bases map to TRBD1. Germline V gene sequence: CDR1 SGHVS, CDR2 FQNEAQ. Trimming took 3 bases from V and 3 from J; bases not matched to a gene: 8. The CDR3 consists of 15 residues. CDR3 nucleotide sequence: TGTGCCAGCAGCTTTAAACAGGGGCGCCGCTACGAGCAGTACTTC. Protein sequence: CASSFKQGRRYEQYF.

The chain links TRBV30 to TRBJ1-2; 7 nucleotides line up with TRBD1. The germline CDR1 and CDR2 sequences are GTSNPN and SVGIG (reference sequence). V dropped 3 bases and J dropped 4; count of bases not matched to a gene: 14. This CDR3 has 16 amino acids. DNA of the CDR3: TGTGCCTGGAGGACGACAGGGAACAAGGGAGGCTATGGCTACACCTTC. Translating it yields CAWRTTGNKGGYGYTF.

The rearrangement joins TRBV4-1 to TRBJ2-5, with unresolved D. This CDR3 has 15 residues. The germline V and J ends were trimmed by 0 bases and 5 bases, with 13 bases remaining between them. Germline V gene data show CDR1 as MGHRA and CDR2 as YSYEKL. CDR3 sequence reads: CASSQEEYSRETQYF. DNA of the CDR3: TGCGCCAGCAGCCAAGAAGAGTACAGTCGGGAGACCCAGTACTTC.

CDR3 in DNA: TGTGCCACCAGCGCCAGGGGGAACACTGAAGCTTTCTTT. It codes for CATSARGNTEAFF. V is TRBV24-1 and J is TRBJ1-1; D is perhaps TRBD1 (6 bases). This CDR3 region has 13 residues. The germline CDR1 and CDR2 sequences are KGHDR and SFDVKD. Deletions cut 7 bases from V and 1 base from J, with 9 bases between.

The chain uses TRBV6-6 and TRBJ1-2; a possible D gene is TRBD1 (6 bases). CDR1 MNHNY and CDR2 SVGAGI come from the germline V gene (reference sequence). The CDR3 is made up of 12 amino acids. With 0 bases removed from V and 12 bases from J, the gap between germline ends came to 11 bases. The CDR3 sequence: CASSYSTGTDTF. CDR3 nucleotides: TGTGCCAGCAGTTACTCCACAGGGACCGACACCTTC.

The chain joins TRBV28 to TRBJ2-7; TRBD1 is a possible D gene (6 bases). The germline V gene has CDR1 MDHEN and CDR2 SYDVKM. The CDR3 is 15 amino acids. V dropped 5 bases and J dropped 4 bases, with 18 bases sitting between them. In DNA, the CDR3 is TGTGCCAGCAGTCTAGAAGTACAGGGAGTTTACGAGCAGTACTTC. Its translation is CASSLEVQGVYEQYF.

CDR3 sequence reads: CASSLPANTGELFF. CDR3 bases: TGTGCCAGCAGCTTACCCGCGAACACCGGGGAGCTGTTTTTT. This chain links TRBV7-2 with TRBJ2-2; D remains ambiguous. Looked up from germline, CDR1 is SGHTA and CDR2 is FQGNSA. This CDR3 is 14 amino acids long. Deletions cut 2 bases from V and 0 bases from J, with 4 bases between.

The chain joins TRBV3-1 (or the pseudogene TRBV3-2) to TRBJ1-1; TRBD1 agrees at 8 bases. There are 18 residues in the CDR3. CDR1 and CDR2 (germline): LGHDT, YNNKEL (reference sequence). Losses at the gene ends were 0 bases for V and 3 bases for J; bases not matched to a gene: 12. CDR3 in amino acids: CASSQEGRAGGMYTEAFF. The CDR3 nucleotides are TGTGCCAGCAGCCAAGAAGGACGGGCAGGGGGCATGTACACTGAAGCTTTCTTT.

The V and J genes are TRBV10-1 and TRBJ2-3; D is undetermined. The V gene's germline CDR1 is WNHNN and CDR2 SYGVQD (reference sequence). The CDR3 loop spans 13 amino acids. V was shortened by 0 bases and J by 3 bases, with 4 bases between the two germline ends. The CDR3 nucleotides are TGCGCCAGCAGTGAGTCTCTGACAGATACGCAGTATTTT. Residues: CASSESLTDTQYF.

V and J are TRBV7-2 and TRBJ2-7, with 12 bases that match TRBD2. This CDR3 comprises 16 residues. Germline CDR1 reads SGHTA; CDR2 reads FQGNSA. J was trimmed by 4 bases and V by 1 base; bases with no gene match: 5. In DNA, the CDR3 is TGTGCCAGCAGCTTAGGGACTAGCGGGGCTCCTTACGAGCAGTACTTC. Translated: CASSLGTSGAPYEQYF.

The rearrangement joins TRBV9 to TRBJ2-1; 11 bases agree with TRBD2. With 4 bases clipped from V and 6 bases from J, the junction kept 6 bases outside the gene matches. This CDR3 has 15 amino acids. Germline values: CDR1 SGDLS, CDR2 YYNGEE. CDR3 nucleotides: TGTGCCAGCAGCAGTACTAGCGGGAGAATCAATGAGCAGTTCTTC. Translating it yields CASSSTSGRINEQFF.

V gene TRBV28 combines with J gene TRBJ1-2, with D possibly matching TRBD1 (5 bases). Per the germline V gene, CDR1 is MDHEN and CDR2 is SYDVKM. The germline V and J ends were trimmed by 3 bases and 6 bases, with 14 bases remaining between them. The length of the CDR3 is 14 residues. CDR3 nucleotide sequence: TGTGCCAGCAGTTTGGGGCGACGGACACATGGCTACACCTTC. Protein sequence: CASSLGRRTHGYTF.

V is TRBV3-1 (or the pseudogene TRBV3-2) and J is TRBJ1-1; D uncertain. This CDR3 region has 15 residues. From germline, CDR1 is LGHDT and CDR2 YNNKEL (reference sequence). The V end lost 0 bases, the J end lost 4 bases, and 12 bases lay between the germline ends. This CDR3 reads CASSQEASRGTEAFF. CDR3 coding DNA: TGTGCCAGCAGCCAAGAAGCCTCTCGGGGCACTGAAGCTTTCTTT.

In this sample, this clone turned up a few times. V gene TRBV30 combines with J gene TRBJ2-1; unclear D gene. Germline assignment: CDR1 GTSNPN and CDR2 SVGIG (reference sequence). V lost 5 bases and J lost 7, with 6 bases in between. The CDR3 has 10 amino acids. DNA of the CDR3: TGTGCCTGGCAGACTAATGAGCAGTTCTTC. Translated, it gives CAWQTNEQFF. Variable domain in full (rest from reference TRBV30 and TRBJ2-1): SQTIHQWPATLVQPVGSPLSLECTVEGTSNPNLYWYRQAAGRGLQLLFYSVGIGQISSEVPQNLSASRPQDRQFILSSKKLLLSDSGFYLCAWQTNEQFFGPGTRLTVL.